Listed below are T cell receptor beta chains from one sample, sequenced in a study of Ad26.COV2.S vaccination and SARS-CoV-2 variants. The assay was immunoSEQ multiplex PCR, and TCRdb's table has in-frame clones only and misses some. The table records over 400,000 clones, approximately 89% of them present only once. Sequences were derived from peripheral blood, sampled in a trial of Ad26.COV2.S vaccine versus placebo. The receptor source for this set is a person between 18 and 65 years old who received the Ad26.COV2.S COVID-19 vaccine or a placebo. Both conserved end residues are part of each CDR3. Each record gives: clone size, D gene, V gene, J gene, CDR3 protein, CDR3 DNA. D genes are given only for firm matches. Size is stated for part of the rows, as once, few or many counts, or as a class when the clone is expanded.

.	.	TRBV6-5	TRBJ2-2	CASRLISDGRELFF	TGTGCCAGCAGGTTGATATCGGATGGCCGGGAGCTGTTTTTT
.	TRBD1	TRBV27	TRBJ1-2	CASSLRTGYGYTF	TGTGCCAGCAGTTTACGGACAGGTTATGGCTACACCTTC
.	.	TRBV10-3	TRBJ1-2	CAISESSPAGYTF	TGTGCCATCAGTGAGTCAAGTCCGGCGGGCTACACCTTC
.	.	TRBV10-3	TRBJ1-3	CATSREGNTIYF	TGTGCCACCTCAAGAGAAGGAAACACCATATATTTT
.	.	TRBV6-5	TRBJ2-7	CASTPRVGARYEQYF	TGTGCCAGCACCCCAAGGGTCGGGGCTCGCTACGAGCAGTACTTC
.	TRBD1	TRBV5-1	TRBJ1-5	CASSPWTGGNQPQHF	TGCGCCAGCAGCCCCTGGACAGGGGGAAATCAGCCCCAGCATTTT
.	TRBD2	TRBV9	TRBJ2-3	CASSVSSGSSFSDTQYF	TGTGCCAGCAGCGTTTCTAGCGGGAGTTCTTTTTCGGATACGCAGTATTTT
.	.	TRBV9	TRBJ2-1	CASNRERNEQFF	TGTGCCAGTAACCGGGAGAGGAATGAGCAGTTCTTC
once	.	TRBV14	TRBJ2-3	CASTSRGATDTQYF	TGTGCCAGCACCTCTCGCGGAGCTACAGATACGCAGTATTTT
.	.	TRBV29-1	TRBJ1-2	CSVAGFRNGYTF	TGCAGCGTGGCAGGGTTTCGTAATGGCTACACCTTC
.	TRBD2	TRBV19	TRBJ2-1	CASSIVGSGRLYNEQFF	TGTGCCAGTAGTATCGTCGGTAGCGGGAGGCTATACAATGAGCAGTTCTTC
.	TRBD2	TRBV19	TRBJ2-5	CASSSGLAPTEETQYF	TGTGCCAGTAGTAGCGGACTAGCGCCTACCGAAGAGACCCAGTACTTC
.	TRBD1	TRBV7-6	TRBJ2-7	CARSRDRLYEQYF	TGTGCCAGATCAAGGGACAGACTATACGAGCAGTACTTC
.	.	TRBV5-6	TRBJ2-1	CASSLVRSEQFF	TGTGCCAGCAGCTTGGTACGCTCTGAGCAGTTCTTC
.	.	TRBV5-4	TRBJ2-2	CASSLTVNTGELFF	TGTGCCAGCAGCTTGACGGTGAACACCGGGGAGCTGTTTTTT
.	TRBD2	TRBV15	TRBJ2-5	CATSRDEGAGDLQETQYF	TGTGCCACCAGCAGAGATGAAGGAGCGGGGGACCTACAAGAGACCCAGTACTTC
.	TRBD2	TRBV4-3	TRBJ2-1	CASSRGLPYNEQFF	TGCGCCAGCAGCCGGGGACTACCCTACAATGAGCAGTTCTTC
.	.	TRBV30	TRBJ1-3	CACPPVGSGNTIYF	TGTGCCTGCCCTCCGGTGGGCTCTGGAAACACCATATATTTT
.	.	TRBV6-1	TRBJ1-2	CASSEGQLLGYTF	TGTGCCAGCAGTGAAGGACAGCTTCTGGGCTACACCTTC
.	.	TRBV18	TRBJ2-7	CASSPFLGHSDEQYF	TGTGCCAGCTCACCATTCCTTGGCCATTCCGACGAGCAGTACTTC
.	.	TRBV12-3/TRBV12-4	TRBJ1-2	CASSLGTDYGYTF	TGTGCCAGCAGTTTAGGGACAGACTATGGCTACACCTTC
once	.	TRBV7-2	TRBJ2-3	CASSLDWGTDTQYF	TGTGCCAGCAGCTTAGACTGGGGCACAGATACGCAGTATTTT
.	TRBD1	TRBV6-5	TRBJ1-6	CASSRDREHSPLHF	TGTGCCAGCAGTAGGGACAGGGAACATTCACCCCTCCACTTT
.	.	TRBV11-2	TRBJ2-5	CASSFSGETQYF	TGTGCCAGCAGCTTCTCTGGTGAGACCCAGTACTTC
.	.	TRBV2	TRBJ1-5	CASSEATRSQPQHF	TGTGCCAGCAGTGAAGCGACAAGGTCCCAGCCCCAGCATTTT
.	.	TRBV6-1	TRBJ2-2	CASSEVIRVYTGELFF	TGTGCCAGCAGTGAAGTTATCAGGGTTTATACCGGGGAGCTGTTTTTT
.	.	TRBV6-2/TRBV6-3	TRBJ1-1	CASSQLRGGENTEAFF	TGTGCCAGCAGCCAGTTGAGGGGGGGCGAGAACACTGAAGCTTTCTTT
.	.	TRBV7-9	TRBJ2-7	CATAGDEQYF	TGTGCCACCGCCGGGGACGAGCAGTACTTC
few	.	TRBV11-2	TRBJ1-5	CASSSGYNQPQHF	TGTGCCAGCAGCTCAGGTTACAATCAGCCCCAGCATTTT
.	TRBD2	TRBV7-3	TRBJ2-1	CASSSFGGSLNNEQFF	TGTGCCAGCAGCTCCTTCGGGGGGAGTTTGAACAATGAGCAGTTCTTC
.	.	TRBV3-1/TRBV3-2	TRBJ1-2	CASSQDPEAGVGYGYTF	TGTGCCAGCAGCCAAGATCCGGAGGCAGGGGTCGGCTATGGCTACACCTTC
.	TRBD2	TRBV5-1	TRBJ2-3	CASSLGAGDTDTQYF	TGCGCCAGCAGCTTGGGTGCGGGGGACACAGATACGCAGTATTTT
.	.	TRBV12-3/TRBV12-4	TRBJ1-6	CASSLDNSPLHF	TGTGCCAGCAGCCTAGATAATTCACCCCTCCACTTT
.	TRBD2	TRBV19	TRBJ2-1	CASSIELAGWNEQFF	TGTGCCAGTAGTATTGAACTAGCGGGGTGGAATGAGCAGTTCTTC
.	TRBD1	TRBV23-1	TRBJ2-2	CASSPRGQGYTGELFF	TGCGCCAGCAGTCCCCGCGGACAGGGCTACACCGGGGAGCTGTTTTTT
.	.	TRBV20-1	TRBJ1-4	CSARNEKLFF	TGCAGTGCTAGAAATGAAAAACTGTTTTTT
.	TRBD1	TRBV5-1	TRBJ1-4	CASSLEGTGGEKLFF	TGCGCCAGCAGCTTGGAGGGGACAGGGGGTGAAAAACTGTTTTTT
.	TRBD1	TRBV20-1	TRBJ1-2	CSASAGRGYGYTF	TGCAGTGCTAGTGCCGGCAGGGGGTATGGCTACACCTTC
.	.	TRBV5-5	TRBJ1-6	CASSLVVRGDSPLHF	TGTGCCAGCAGCTTGGTGGTCAGGGGCGATTCACCCCTCCACTTT
.	.	TRBV7-9	TRBJ2-1	CASSSKSKGSSYNEQFF	TGTGCCAGCAGCTCCAAAAGTAAGGGGAGCTCCTACAATGAGCAGTTCTTC
.	.	TRBV28	TRBJ1-6	CASSLLLGDPLHF	TGTGCCAGCAGTCTCTTGCTCGGGGATCCCCTCCACTTT
.	TRBD1	TRBV5-1	TRBJ1-5	CASSSGTGLQPQHF	TGCGCCAGCAGTTCAGGGACAGGGTTACAGCCCCAGCATTTT
.	TRBD1	TRBV5-1	TRBJ2-5	CATKPMTQGETQYF	TGCGCCACGAAGCCAATGACACAGGGGGAGACCCAGTACTTC
once	TRBD1	TRBV2	TRBJ1-6	CASRPTGNSPLHF	TGTGCCAGCAGACCGACAGGGAACTCACCCCTCCACTTT
.	.	TRBV30	TRBJ1-4	CAWSVPEVLTTNEKLFF	TGTGCCTGGAGTGTACCTGAGGTCCTTACAACTAATGAAAAACTGTTTTTT
.	.	TRBV18	TRBJ1-2	CASSPFTSYGYTF	TGTGCCAGCTCACCATTCACCAGCTATGGCTACACCTTC
once	TRBD2	TRBV18	TRBJ2-5	CASSPRGLAEETQYF	TGTGCCAGCTCACCTCGGGGACTAGCGGAAGAGACCCAGTACTTC
.	.	TRBV6-5	TRBJ1-1	CASSYSGELGAEAFF	TGTGCCAGCAGTTACTCGGGAGAATTGGGAGCGGAAGCTTTCTTT